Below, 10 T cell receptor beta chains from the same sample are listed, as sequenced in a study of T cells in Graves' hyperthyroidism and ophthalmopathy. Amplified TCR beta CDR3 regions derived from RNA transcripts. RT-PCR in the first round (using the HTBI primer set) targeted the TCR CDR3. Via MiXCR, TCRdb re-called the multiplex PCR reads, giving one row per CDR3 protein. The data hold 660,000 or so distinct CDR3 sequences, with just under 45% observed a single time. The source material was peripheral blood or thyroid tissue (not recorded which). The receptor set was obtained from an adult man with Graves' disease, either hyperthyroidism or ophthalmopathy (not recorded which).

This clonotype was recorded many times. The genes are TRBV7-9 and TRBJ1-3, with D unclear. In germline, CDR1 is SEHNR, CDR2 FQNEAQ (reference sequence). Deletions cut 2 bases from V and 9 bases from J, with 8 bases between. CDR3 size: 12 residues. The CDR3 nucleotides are TGTGCCAGCAGCTTATCCCCAGGCACCATATATTTT. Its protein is CASSLSPGTIYF.

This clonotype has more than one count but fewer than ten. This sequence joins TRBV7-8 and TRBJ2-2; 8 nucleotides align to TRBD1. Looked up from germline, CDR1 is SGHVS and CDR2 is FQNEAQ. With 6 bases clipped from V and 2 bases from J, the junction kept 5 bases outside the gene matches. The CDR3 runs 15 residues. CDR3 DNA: TGTGCCAGCAGACTGGACAGGGTTAACACCGGGGAGCTGTTTTTT. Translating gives CASRLDRVNTGELFF.

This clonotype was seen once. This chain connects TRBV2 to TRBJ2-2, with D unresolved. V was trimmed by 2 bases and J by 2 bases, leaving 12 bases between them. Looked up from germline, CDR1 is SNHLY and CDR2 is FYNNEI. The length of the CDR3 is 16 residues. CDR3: CASSERSDGNTGELFF. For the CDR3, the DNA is TGTGCCAGCAGTGAACGCAGCGATGGAAACACCGGGGAGCTGTTTTTT.

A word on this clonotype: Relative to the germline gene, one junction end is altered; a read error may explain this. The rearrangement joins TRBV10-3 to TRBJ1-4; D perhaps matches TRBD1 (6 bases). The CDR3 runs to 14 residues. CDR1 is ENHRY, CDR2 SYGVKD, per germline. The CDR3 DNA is TGTGCCATCGCGGCGACAGGCTATAATGAAAAACCGTTTTTT. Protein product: CAIAATGYNEKPFF.

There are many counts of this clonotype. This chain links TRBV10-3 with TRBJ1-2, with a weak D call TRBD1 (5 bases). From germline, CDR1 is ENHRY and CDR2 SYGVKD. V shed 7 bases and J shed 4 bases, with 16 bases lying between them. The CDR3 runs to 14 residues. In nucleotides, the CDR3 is TGTGCCATCACCGAGGGGCCGACCCTCTATGGCTACACCTTC. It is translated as CAITEGPTLYGYTF.

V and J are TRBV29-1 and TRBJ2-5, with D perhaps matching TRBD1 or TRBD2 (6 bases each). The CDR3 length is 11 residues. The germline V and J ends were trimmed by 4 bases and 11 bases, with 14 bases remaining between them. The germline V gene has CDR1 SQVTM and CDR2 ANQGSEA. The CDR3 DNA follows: TGCAGCGTTGCGACAGGAGGGGATCAGTACTTC. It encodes CSVATGGDQYF. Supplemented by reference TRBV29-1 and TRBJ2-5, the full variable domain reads SAVISQKPSRDICQRGTSLTIQCQVDSQVTMMFWYRQQPGQSLTLIATANQGSEATYESGFVIDKFPISRPNLTFSTLTVSNMSPEDSSIYLCSVATGGDQYFGPGTRLLVL.

CDR3 in DNA: TGTGCCAGCAGTGAATTACGGGACTTCTATGGCTACACCTTC. Translation gives CASSELRDFYGYTF. This chain connects TRBV25-1 to TRBJ1-2, with D perhaps matching TRBD1 (5 bases). CDR3 size: 14 residues. Germline CDR1 is MGHDK and CDR2 is SYGVNS. V was clipped by 1 base and J by 4 bases, with 10 bases between them.

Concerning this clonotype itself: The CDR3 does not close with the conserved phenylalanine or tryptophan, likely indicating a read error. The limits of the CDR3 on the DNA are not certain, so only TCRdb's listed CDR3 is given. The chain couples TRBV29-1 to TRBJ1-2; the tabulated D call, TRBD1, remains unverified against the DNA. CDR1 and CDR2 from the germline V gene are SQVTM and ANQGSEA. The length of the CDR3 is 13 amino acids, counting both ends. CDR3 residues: CSVDPDRGGPYAL.

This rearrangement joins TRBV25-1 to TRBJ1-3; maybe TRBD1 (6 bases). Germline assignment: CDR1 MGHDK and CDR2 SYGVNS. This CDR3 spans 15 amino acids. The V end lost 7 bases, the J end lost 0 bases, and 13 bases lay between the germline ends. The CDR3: CASTAGTHSGNTIYF. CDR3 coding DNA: TGTGCCAGCACTGCCGGGACACACTCTGGAAACACCATATATTTT.

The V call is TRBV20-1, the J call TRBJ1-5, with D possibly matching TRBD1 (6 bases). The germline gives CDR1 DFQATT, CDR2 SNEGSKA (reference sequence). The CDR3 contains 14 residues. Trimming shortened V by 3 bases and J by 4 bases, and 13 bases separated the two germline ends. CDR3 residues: CSASFRDTNQPQHF. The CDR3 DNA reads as TGCAGTGCTAGTTTCCGGGACACTAATCAGCCCCAGCATTTT.